This paragraph reports one T cell receptor (beta chain). What it binds is not known. CDR1 and CDR2 (germline): SGHDT, YYEEEE. V dropped 1 base and J dropped 3 bases, with 11 bases sitting between them. This CDR3 spans 14 amino acids. Primers: 60 Vbeta forward and 13 Jbeta reverse. Data came from immunoSEQ multiplex PCR; TCRdb stores just in-frame clones and leaves some out. The sample lists roughly 290,000 clones, about four fifths occurring once. This entry is derived from a study of cytomegalovirus exposure and HLA in healthy donors. As for the study in general: Across 300 to 400 genotyped donors, 81% landed in the Caucasian-associated ancestry cluster.

General observations from the study: A cluster of highly shared sequence variants was likely a sequencing artifact. HLA-A and HLA-B allele assignments for most subjects were reportedly predicted accurately using TCR beta sequences.

Sequencing was performed on PBMCs. The chain has TRBV5-6 and TRBJ2-7; tentatively, D is TRBD1 (6 bases). The receptor comes from a girl aged 2 to 9 in good health and CMV-seronegative. The CDR3 here is CASSLRKGGYEQYF. Here the CDR3 DNA reads TGTGCCAGCAGCTTGAGGAAAGGGGGCTACGAGCAGTACTTC.